This is a list of T cell receptor beta chains from one sample in a study of T-cell memory formation after mild COVID-19. One entry per CDR3 protein, called by TCRdb with MiXCR from the 5' RACE reads. The sample yields roughly 350,000 distinct CDR3 sequences, around 30% seen once. The source material was PBMCs or a T cell subset sorted from them (not recorded which). These receptors all come from an adult woman who had mild COVID-19 (a few samples of this study predate the infection). Cell type and time point are not known. Each CDR3 is given with its conserved first and last residue. Each record gives: clone size, D gene, V gene, J gene, CDR3 protein, CDR3 DNA. D genes are given only for firm matches. Rows may omit the clone size; those that give it use once, few, many or a size class.

>few|TRBD1|TRBV9|TRBJ1-1
CASSVDPGQGWESTEAFF
TGTGCCAGCAGCGTAGATCCCGGACAGGGATGGGAGAGCACTGAAGCTTTCTTT
>NA|TRBD1|TRBV6-2/TRBV6-3|TRBJ1-2
CASSSTGQGSDGYTF
TGTGCCAGCAGTTCGACGGGACAGGGGTCTGATGGCTACACCTTC
>NA|NA|TRBV7-9|TRBJ2-5
CASSLGPPQETQYF
TGTGCCAGCAGCTTAGGACCACCCCAAGAGACCCAGTACTTC
>few|TRBD1|TRBV4-2|TRBJ1-5
CASSQGQGASEPQHF
TGTGCCAGCAGCCAAGGACAGGGGGCGAGTGAGCCCCAGCATTTT
>few|TRBD2|TRBV3-1|TRBJ2-1
CASSQEVAGEYNEQFF
TGTGCCAGCAGCCAAGAGGTAGCGGGGGAGTACAATGAGCAGTTCTTC
>NA|TRBD1|TRBV20-1|TRBJ2-3
CSARGDRTTDTQYF
TGCAGTGCTAGGGGGGACAGGACCACAGATACGCAGTATTTT
>few|TRBD1|TRBV19|TRBJ2-2
CASRTGGAVGELFF
TGTGCCAGTAGGACAGGGGGCGCGGTCGGGGAGCTGTTTTTT
>NA|NA|TRBV5-1|TRBJ1-1
CASSLDVPREAFF
TGCGCCAGCAGCTTGGATGTACCTCGGGAAGCTTTCTTT
>NA|TRBD1|TRBV6-5|TRBJ2-7
CASSFTGGRSSYEQYF
TGTGCCAGCAGTTTCACAGGGGGTAGGAGCTCCTACGAGCAGTACTTC
>few|NA|TRBV5-1|TRBJ2-1
CASSSTLGDEQFF
TGCGCCAGCAGCAGTACCTTAGGGGATGAGCAGTTCTTC